This T cell receptor beta chain was observed in a study of blood T cell repertoires in COVID-19. Across the whole study: Nucleic acid was either cDNA or gDNA, and it came from T cells, B-cell-depleted T cells, or PBMCs.

A few counts support this clone. Sequenced by immunoSEQ multiplex PCR; TCRdb stores in-frame clones only, minus some. The sample records fewer than 85,000 clones, about four fifths being singletons. V dropped 7 bases and J dropped 1 base, with 20 bases sitting between them. The CDR3 spans 16 residues. The germline CDR1 and CDR2 sequences are MNHEY and SMNVEV (reference sequence). This clonotype originated in a woman older than 75 with active or convalescent COVID-19. The chain has TRBV27 and TRBJ2-7; a possible D gene is TRBD2 (5 bases). Sequenced: peripheral blood. The CDR3 spells CASKLGPGIASYEQYF. CDR3 coding DNA: TGTGCCAGCAAGTTAGGGCCGGGAATAGCGTCCTACGAGCAGTACTTC.